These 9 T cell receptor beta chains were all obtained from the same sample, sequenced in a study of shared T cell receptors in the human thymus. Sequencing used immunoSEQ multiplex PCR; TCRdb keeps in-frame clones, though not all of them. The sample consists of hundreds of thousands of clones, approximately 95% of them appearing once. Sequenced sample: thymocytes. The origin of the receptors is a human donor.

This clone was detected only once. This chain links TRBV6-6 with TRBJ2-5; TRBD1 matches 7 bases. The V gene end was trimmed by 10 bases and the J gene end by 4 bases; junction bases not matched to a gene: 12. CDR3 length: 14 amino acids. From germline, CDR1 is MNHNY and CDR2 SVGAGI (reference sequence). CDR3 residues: CATSQTGWGETQYF. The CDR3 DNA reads TGTGCCACTTCCCAGACAGGGTGGGGAGAGACCCAGTACTTC.

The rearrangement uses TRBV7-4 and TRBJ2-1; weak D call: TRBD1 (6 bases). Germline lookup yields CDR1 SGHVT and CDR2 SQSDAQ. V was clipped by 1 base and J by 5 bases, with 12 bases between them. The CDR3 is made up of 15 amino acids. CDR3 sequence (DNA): TGTGCCAGCAGCTTAGGCAGGGGACCTGACAATGAGCAGTTCTTC. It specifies CASSLGRGPDNEQFF. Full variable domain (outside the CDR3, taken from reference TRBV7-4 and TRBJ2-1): GAGVSQSPRYKVAKRGRDVALRCDSISGHVTLYWYRQTLGQGSEVLTYSQSDAQRDKSGRPSGRFSAERPERSVSTLKIQRTEQGDSAVYLCASSLGRGPDNEQFFGPGTRLTVL.

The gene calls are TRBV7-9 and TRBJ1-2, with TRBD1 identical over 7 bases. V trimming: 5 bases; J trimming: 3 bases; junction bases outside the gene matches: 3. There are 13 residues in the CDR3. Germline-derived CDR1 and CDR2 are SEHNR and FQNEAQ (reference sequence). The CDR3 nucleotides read TGTGCCAGCAGCCAGGGGGAGTACTATGGCTACACCTTC. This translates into CASSQGEYYGYTF.

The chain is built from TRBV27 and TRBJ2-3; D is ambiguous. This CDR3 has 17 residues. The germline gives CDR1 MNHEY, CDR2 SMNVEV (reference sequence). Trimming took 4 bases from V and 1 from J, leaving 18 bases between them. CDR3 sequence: CASSSRTTAAGTDTQYF. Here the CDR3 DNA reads TGTGCCAGCAGTTCGCGAACTACCGCAGCTGGCACAGATACGCAGTATTTT.

The CDR3 nucleotides read TGTGCCAGCAGTGTAACGGGGGGCGCGGGGGAGCAGTACTTC. Protein: CASSVTGGAGEQYF. This sequence joins TRBV2 and TRBJ2-7; tentative D call: TRBD2 (7 bases). The CDR3 has 14 amino acids. Germline V gene lookup returns CDR1 SNHLY and CDR2 FYNNEI. V was shortened by 4 bases and J by 7 bases, with 17 bases between the two germline ends.

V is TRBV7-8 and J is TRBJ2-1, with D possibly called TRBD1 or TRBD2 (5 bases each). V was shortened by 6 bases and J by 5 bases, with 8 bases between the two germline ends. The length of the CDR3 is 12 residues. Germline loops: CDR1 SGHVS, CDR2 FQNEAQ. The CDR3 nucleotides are TGTGCCAGCAGTGGGACCGACAATGAGCAGTTCTTC. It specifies CASSGTDNEQFF.

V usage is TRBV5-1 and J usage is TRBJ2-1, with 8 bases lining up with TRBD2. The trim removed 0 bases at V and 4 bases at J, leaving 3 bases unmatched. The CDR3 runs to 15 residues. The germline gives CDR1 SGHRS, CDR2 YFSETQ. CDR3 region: CASSLDLAGYNEQFF. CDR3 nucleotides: TGCGCCAGCAGCTTGGATTTAGCGGGGTACAATGAGCAGTTCTTC.

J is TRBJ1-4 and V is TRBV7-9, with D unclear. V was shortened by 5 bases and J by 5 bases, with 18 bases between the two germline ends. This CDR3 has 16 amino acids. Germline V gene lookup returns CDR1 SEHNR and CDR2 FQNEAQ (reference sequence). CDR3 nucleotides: TGTGCCAGCAGCCCAGTGATCGGCGTGGGGAATGAAAAACTGTTTTTT. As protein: CASSPVIGVGNEKLFF.

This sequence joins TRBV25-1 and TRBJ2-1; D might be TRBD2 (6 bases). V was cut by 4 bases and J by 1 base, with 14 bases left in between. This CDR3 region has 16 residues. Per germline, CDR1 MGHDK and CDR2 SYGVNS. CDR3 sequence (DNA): TGTGCCAGCAGTGGAACGGGGCTAGCGTCCTACAATGAGCAGTTCTTC. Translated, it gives CASSGTGLASYNEQFF.